This T cell receptor (beta chain) is drawn from a study of T cell repertoires in cytomegalovirus infection. Study summary: Well-studied HLA-B-restricted epitopes and recently identified HLA-C-restricted epitopes of CMV were both used in the study.

TCRdb itself ran the reads through MiXCR, one entry per CDR3 protein. The sample holds some 920,000 distinct CDR3 sequences; about a third are singletons and the top ten take around 15%. Concerning this clonotype itself: Its specificity is not known.

CDR3 size: 11 residues. Per the germline V gene, CDR1 is MNHNS and CDR2 is SASEGT. With 7 bases removed from V and 4 bases from J, the gap between germline ends came to 8 bases. The chain is built from TRBV6-1 and TRBJ2-7; TRBD2 might be the D (6 bases). The receptor was derived from a human donor in good health (CMV status not recorded). Some clones in this sample may be carry-over from other donors' samples. Sequenced material: cultured CD8+ T cells from PBMCs, taken from culture after CMV antigen stimulation. In DNA form, the CDR3 reads TGTGCCAGCAAGGAGGGATACGAGCAGTACTTC. Residues: CASKEGYEQYF.